The 13 T cell receptor beta chains in this list originate from one sample, sequenced in a study of molecular identifiers for immune sequencing clone quantification. Each CDR3 protein is one row after TCRdb ran MiXCR on the PCR reads. The sample consists of about 500,000 distinct CDR3 sequences, under 30% of them appearing once. Sequencing was done on a sample of naive CD8+ T cells from blood, with Jurkat cell RNA spiked in. As for subset: FACS-sorted CD8+CD4-CCR7+CD45RA+ naive T cells. The source of these receptors is a human donor in good health. Some libraries in this study had Jurkat cell RNA spiked in.

At least ten counts were recorded for this clonotype. The chain uses TRBV6-5 and TRBJ2-2, with no clear D. The CDR3 contains 13 residues. From germline, CDR1 is MNHEY and CDR2 SVGAGI. The germline V and J ends were trimmed by 6 bases and 2 bases, with 7 bases remaining between them. CDR3 nucleotides: TGTGCCAGCAGGCCAACTAACACCGGGGAGCTGTTTTTT. Amino acids: CASRPTNTGELFF.

This clonotype was seen at least ten times. The chain joins TRBV5-1 to TRBJ1-1, with 9 bases that match TRBD1. V trimming: 4 bases; J trimming: 4 bases; junction bases outside the gene matches: 8. The CDR3 is made up of 15 amino acids. From germline, CDR1 is SGHRS and CDR2 YFSETQ. The CDR3 coding sequence is TGCGCCAGCAGCCCGCCGACAGGGGGTACCACTGAAGCTTTCTTT. It codes for CASSPPTGGTTEAFF.

This clonotype has at least ten counts. This chain joins TRBV29-1 and TRBJ2-7; the match to TRBD1 covers 9 bases. Germline CDR1 SQVTM, CDR2 ANQGSEA. CDR3 size: 14 residues. J lost 5 bases, V lost 3 bases, and 8 bases had no gene match. The CDR3 DNA reads TGCAGCGTTGACGGGGACAGGGAGGGCCACGAGCAGTACTTC. Protein product: CSVDGDREGHEQYF.

This clonotype was seen at least ten times. This sequence joins TRBV24-1 and TRBJ2-1; D is undetermined. V was pared by 3 bases and J by 6 bases, with 5 bases between. Germline values: CDR1 KGHDR, CDR2 SFDVKD. CDR3 length: 12 amino acids. CDR3 residues: CATSDLGNEQFF. The CDR3 region has the DNA TGTGCCACCAGTGATCTGGGCAATGAGCAGTTCTTC.

Only a few counts were recorded for this clonotype. The V call is TRBV4-3, the J call TRBJ2-1, with D perhaps matching TRBD1 or TRBD2 (5 bases each). The CDR3 totals 20 residues. The germline V gene has CDR1 LGHNA and CDR2 YSLEER. Trimming cost V 0 bases and J 8 bases, with 29 bases left between them. CDR3 coding DNA: TGCGCCAGCAGCCAAGACTCAGGGAGTTTGATGCAGGTGGAGGTTGATGAGCAGTTCTTC. Translation: CASSQDSGSLMQVEVDEQFF.

This clonotype has more than one count but fewer than ten. This chain connects TRBV5-4 to TRBJ2-1, with D perhaps matching TRBD2 (6 bases). Germline V lookup: CDR1 SGHNT, CDR2 YYREEE (reference sequence). V lost 9 bases to trimming and J lost 1 base, with 14 bases between them. The CDR3 spans 14 residues. CDR3 bases: TGTGCCAACCGGGACTGGGGATCCTACAATGAGCAGTTCTTC. Amino acid sequence: CANRDWGSYNEQFF.

The chain links TRBV20-1 to TRBJ2-7; no clear D. V lost 3 bases, J lost 6 bases, and 9 bases lay in between. There are 11 residues in the CDR3. Looked up from germline, CDR1 is DFQATT and CDR2 is SNEGSKA (reference sequence). CDR3 bases: TGCAGTGCTAGGGTTGTAGGCGAGCAGTACTTC. Protein sequence: CSARVVGEQYF.

This clonotype was seen many times. The rearrangement uses TRBV12-5 and TRBJ1-1, with no clear D. V was cut by 2 bases and J by 0 bases, with 4 bases left in between. The CDR3 is 13 residues long. The germline V gene has CDR1 LGHNT and CDR2 FRNRAP. Here the CDR3 reads CASGLTVNTEAFF. CDR3 bases: TGTGCTAGTGGTTTGACGGTGAACACTGAAGCTTTCTTT.

The rearrangement uses TRBV19 and TRBJ2-1; D may match TRBD1 or TRBD2 (5 bases each). In germline, CDR1 is LNHDA, CDR2 SQIVND (reference sequence). V lost 8 bases, J lost 9 bases, and 20 bases lay in between. This CDR3 spans 14 amino acids. The CDR3 bases are TGTGCCAGTTGTCTCCCCGGGGCCTTCAGTGAGCAGTTCTTC. Its protein product is CASCLPGAFSEQFF.

This clonotype was recorded a few times. V usage is TRBV5-6 and J usage is TRBJ2-7; 8 bases are shared with TRBD2. The ends lost 2 bases at V and 4 bases at J; junction bases unmatched: 5. The length of the CDR3 is 14 residues. The germline V gene encodes CDR1 SGHDT and CDR2 YYEEEE. CDR3 region: CASSFGRGGYEQYF. CDR3 nucleotide sequence: TGTGCCAGCAGCTTCGGTCGGGGGGGTTACGAGCAGTACTTC.

This clonotype was counted many times. This chain connects TRBV4-2 to TRBJ2-5; D might be TRBD2 (5 bases). The germline V and J ends were trimmed by 3 bases and 11 bases, with 19 bases remaining between them. The V gene's germline CDR1 is LGHNA and CDR2 YNFKEQ. This CDR3 region has 14 residues. Here the CDR3 reads CASSHIAPEQPQYF. DNA for the CDR3: TGTGCCAGCAGCCACATAGCGCCAGAGCAACCTCAGTACTTC.

This clonotype appeared a single time. The genes are TRBV6-2 or TRBV6-3 and TRBJ2-7; TRBD1 matches at 7 bases. The germline V gene encodes CDR1 MNHEY and CDR2 SVGEGT. The length of the CDR3 is 16 residues. The J segment lost 4 bases and the V segment lost 0 bases, leaving 9 bases of the junction unmatched. CDR3 bases: TGTGCCAGCAGTTACTCGATATTCGGGACAGTTTACGAGCAGTACTTC. It specifies CASSYSIFGTVYEQYF.

As regards this clonotype: Since a much larger clone is just one base distant, this may be a read error. Given the absence of the conserved phenylalanine or tryptophan at the CDR3 end, a read error is likely. This rearrangement joins TRBV7-2 to TRBJ2-7; 9 positions agree with TRBD1. J gave up 0 bases and V 5 bases, and 5 bases lay outside the gene matches. The germline V gene encodes CDR1 SGHTA and CDR2 FQGNSA. The CDR3 loop spans 15 amino acids. CDR3 protein: CASSLRDRVSYEQYL. CDR3 in DNA: TGTGCCAGCAGCCTACGGGACAGGGTCTCCTACGAGCAGTACCTC.